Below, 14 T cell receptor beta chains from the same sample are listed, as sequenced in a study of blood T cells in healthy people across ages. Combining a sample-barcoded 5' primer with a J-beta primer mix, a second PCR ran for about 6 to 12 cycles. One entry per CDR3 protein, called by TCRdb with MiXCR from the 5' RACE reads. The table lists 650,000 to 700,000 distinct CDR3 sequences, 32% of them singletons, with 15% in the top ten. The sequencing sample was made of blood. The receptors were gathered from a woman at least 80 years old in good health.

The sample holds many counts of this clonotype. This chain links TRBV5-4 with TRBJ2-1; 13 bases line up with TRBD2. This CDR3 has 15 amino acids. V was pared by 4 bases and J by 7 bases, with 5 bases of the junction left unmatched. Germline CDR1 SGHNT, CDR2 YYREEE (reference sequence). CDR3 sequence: CASSPTSGGWNEQFF. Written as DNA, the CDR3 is TGTGCCAGCAGCCCGACTAGCGGGGGGTGGAATGAGCAGTTCTTC. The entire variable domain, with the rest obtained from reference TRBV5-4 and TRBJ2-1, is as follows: ETGVTQSPTHLIKTRGQQVTLRCSSQSGHNTVSWYQQALGQGPQFIFQYYREEENGRGNFPPRFSGLQFPNYSSELNVNALELDDSALYLCASSPTSGGWNEQFFGPGTRLTVL.

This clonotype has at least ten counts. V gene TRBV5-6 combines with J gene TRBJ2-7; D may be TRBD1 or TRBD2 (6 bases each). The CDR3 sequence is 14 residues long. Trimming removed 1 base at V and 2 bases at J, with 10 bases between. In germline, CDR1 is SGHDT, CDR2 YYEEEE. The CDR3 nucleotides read TGTGCCAGCAGCTTGACGGGGGCAGCCTACGAGCAGTACTTC. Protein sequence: CASSLTGAAYEQYF.

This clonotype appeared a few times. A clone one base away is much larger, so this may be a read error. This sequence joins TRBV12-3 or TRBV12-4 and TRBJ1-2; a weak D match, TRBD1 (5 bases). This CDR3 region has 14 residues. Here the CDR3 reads CAGSFQGGGYGYTF. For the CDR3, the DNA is TGTGCCGGCAGTTTCCAGGGCGGAGGCTATGGCTACACCTTC.

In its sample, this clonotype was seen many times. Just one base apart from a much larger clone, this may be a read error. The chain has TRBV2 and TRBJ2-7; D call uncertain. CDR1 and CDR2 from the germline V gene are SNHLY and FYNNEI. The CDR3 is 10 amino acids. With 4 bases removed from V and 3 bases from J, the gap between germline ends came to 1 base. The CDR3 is CASSGYEQYF. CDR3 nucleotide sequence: TGTGCCAGCAGTGGCTACGAGCAGTACTTC.

CDR3: CASSQDTRGEQFF. The CDR3 DNA is TGCGCCAGCAGCCAGGATACCCGGGGGGAACAGTTCTTC. The V call is TRBV4-3, the J call TRBJ2-1, with 7 bases lining up with TRBD2. Germline-derived CDR1 and CDR2 are LGHNA and YSLEER. Unmatched junction bases numbered 9, after V lost 3 bases and J lost 13 bases. This CDR3 is 13 amino acids long.

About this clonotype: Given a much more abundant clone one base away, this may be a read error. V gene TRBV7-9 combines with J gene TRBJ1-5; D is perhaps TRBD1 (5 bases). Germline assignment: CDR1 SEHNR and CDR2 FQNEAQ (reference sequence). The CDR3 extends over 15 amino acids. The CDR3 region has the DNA TGTGCCAGCAGCTTCCAGGGTAACAGCAATCAGCCCCGGCATTTT. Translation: CASSFQGNSNQPRHF.

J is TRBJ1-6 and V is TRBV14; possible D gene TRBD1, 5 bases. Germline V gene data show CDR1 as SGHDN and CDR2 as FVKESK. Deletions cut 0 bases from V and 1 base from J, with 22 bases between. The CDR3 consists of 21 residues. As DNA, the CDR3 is TGTGCCAGCAGCCAAGAATTTTTTGGACACAAGGTGTTATCCTATAATTCACCCCTCCACTTT. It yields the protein CASSQEFFGHKVLSYNSPLHF.

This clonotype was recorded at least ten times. CDR3 bases: TGTGCCAGCAGCACCCAGAACGGGGGCTACACCTTC. It translates to CASSTQNGGYTF. The chain recombines TRBV6-1 with TRBJ1-2; D uncertain. V gave up 6 bases and J gave up 8 bases, with 13 bases separating them. In germline, CDR1 is MNHNS, CDR2 SASEGT. The CDR3 is 12 amino acids.

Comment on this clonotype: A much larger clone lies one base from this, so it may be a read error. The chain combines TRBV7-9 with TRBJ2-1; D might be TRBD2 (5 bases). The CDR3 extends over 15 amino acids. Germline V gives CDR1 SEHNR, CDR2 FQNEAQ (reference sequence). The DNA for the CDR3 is TGTGCCAGCAGCTTGGCTCGAGGGATTAGGAATGAGCGGTTCTTC. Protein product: CASSLARGIRNERFF.

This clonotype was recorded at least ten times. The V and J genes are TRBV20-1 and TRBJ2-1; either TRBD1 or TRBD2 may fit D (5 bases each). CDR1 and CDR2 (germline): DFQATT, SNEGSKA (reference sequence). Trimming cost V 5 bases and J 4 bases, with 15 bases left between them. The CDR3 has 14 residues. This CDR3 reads CSAARDAAYNEQFF. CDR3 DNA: TGCAGTGCTGCCCGGGACGCGGCTTACAATGAGCAGTTCTTC.

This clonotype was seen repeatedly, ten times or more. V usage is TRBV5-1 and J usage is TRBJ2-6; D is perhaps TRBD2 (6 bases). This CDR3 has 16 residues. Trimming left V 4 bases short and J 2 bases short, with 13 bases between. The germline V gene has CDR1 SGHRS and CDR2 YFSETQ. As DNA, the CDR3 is TGCGCCAGCAGCCCGAATAGGAGGGCTGGGGCCAACGTCCTGACTTTC. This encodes CASSPNRRAGANVLTF.

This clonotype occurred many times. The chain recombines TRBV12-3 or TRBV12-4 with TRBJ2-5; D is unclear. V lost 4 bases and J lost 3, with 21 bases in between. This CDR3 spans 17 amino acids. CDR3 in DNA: TGTGCCAGCAGTTCGTGGGCCGTACCCCAGGAGAAAGAGACCCAGTACTTC. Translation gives CASSSWAVPQEKETQYF.

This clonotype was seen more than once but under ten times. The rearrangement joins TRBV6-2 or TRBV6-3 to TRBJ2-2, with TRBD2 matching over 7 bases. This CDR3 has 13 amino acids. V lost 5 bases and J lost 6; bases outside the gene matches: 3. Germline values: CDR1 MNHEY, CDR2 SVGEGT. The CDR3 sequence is CASSDGGSGELFF. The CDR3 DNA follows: TGTGCCAGCAGTGACGGGGGGTCCGGGGAGCTGTTTTTT.

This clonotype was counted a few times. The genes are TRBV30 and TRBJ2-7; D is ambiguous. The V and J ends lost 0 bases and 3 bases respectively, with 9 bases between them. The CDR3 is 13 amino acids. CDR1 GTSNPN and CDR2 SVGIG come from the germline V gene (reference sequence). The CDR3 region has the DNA TGTGCCTGGAGTGTGGTAGGGATCTACGAGCAGTACTTC. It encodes CAWSVVGIYEQYF.